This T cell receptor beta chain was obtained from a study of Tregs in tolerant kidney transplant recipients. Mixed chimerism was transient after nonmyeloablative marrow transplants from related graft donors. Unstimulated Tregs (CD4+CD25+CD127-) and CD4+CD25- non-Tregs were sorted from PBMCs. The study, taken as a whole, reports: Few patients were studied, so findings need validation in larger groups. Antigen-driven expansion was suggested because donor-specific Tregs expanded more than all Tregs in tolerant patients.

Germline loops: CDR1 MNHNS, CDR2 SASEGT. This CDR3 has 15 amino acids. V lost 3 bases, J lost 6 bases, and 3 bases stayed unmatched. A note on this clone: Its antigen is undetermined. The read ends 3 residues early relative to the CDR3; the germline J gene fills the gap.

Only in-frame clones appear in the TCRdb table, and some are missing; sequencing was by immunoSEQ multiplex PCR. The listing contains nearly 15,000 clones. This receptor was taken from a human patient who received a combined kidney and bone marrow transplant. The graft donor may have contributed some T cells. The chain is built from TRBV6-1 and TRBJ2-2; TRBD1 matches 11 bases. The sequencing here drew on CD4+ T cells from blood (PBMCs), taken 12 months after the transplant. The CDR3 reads CASSDGQGASGELFF. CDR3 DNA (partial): TGTGCCAGCAGTGATGGACAGGGGGCATCCGGGGAG.